This T cell receptor (beta chain) was identified in a study of spatial heterogeneity in lung cancer. Study at large: Detection consistently captured more beta-chain sequences than alpha-chain sequences.

TCRdb ran MiXCR on the 5' RACE reads and lists one entry per CDR3 protein. The data contain some 44,000 distinct CDR3 sequences, roughly an eighth of them singletons. Time point denoted: sample taken at primary tumor resection. The sequenced material consisted of unsorted whole RNA from tumor, nontumor lung or frozen PBMC. Sequences were derived from PBMCs, sampled at surgery. This clonotype originated in a male donor with early-stage non-small cell lung cancer.

The CDR3 here is CSPLIRETQYF. CDR3 nucleotides: TGCAGCCCGCTTATCCGGGAGACCCAGTACTTC. This chain uses TRBV29-1 with TRBJ2-5; D gene uncertain. CDR3 length equals 11 residues. From germline, CDR1 is SQVTM and CDR2 ANQGSEA. V was cut by 8 bases and J by 5 bases, with 12 bases left in between.